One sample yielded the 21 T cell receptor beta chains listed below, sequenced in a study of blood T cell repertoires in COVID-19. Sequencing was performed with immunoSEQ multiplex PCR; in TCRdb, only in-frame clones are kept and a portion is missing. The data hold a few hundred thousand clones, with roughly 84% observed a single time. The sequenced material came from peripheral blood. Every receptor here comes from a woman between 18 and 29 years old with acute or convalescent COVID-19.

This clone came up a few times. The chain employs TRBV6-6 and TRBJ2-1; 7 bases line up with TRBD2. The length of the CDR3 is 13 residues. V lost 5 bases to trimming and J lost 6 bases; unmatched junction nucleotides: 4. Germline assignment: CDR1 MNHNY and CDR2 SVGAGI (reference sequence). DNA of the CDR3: TGTGCCAGCAGTCGCGGGAGTGGCAATGAGCAGTTCTTC. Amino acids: CASSRGSGNEQFF.

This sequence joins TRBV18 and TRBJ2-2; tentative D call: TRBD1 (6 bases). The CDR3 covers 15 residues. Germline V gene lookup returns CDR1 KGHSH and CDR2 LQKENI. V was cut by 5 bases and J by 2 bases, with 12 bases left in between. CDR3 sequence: CASSKGVSNTGELFF. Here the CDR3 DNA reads TGTGCCAGCTCAAAGGGGGTATCCAACACCGGGGAGCTGTTTTTT.

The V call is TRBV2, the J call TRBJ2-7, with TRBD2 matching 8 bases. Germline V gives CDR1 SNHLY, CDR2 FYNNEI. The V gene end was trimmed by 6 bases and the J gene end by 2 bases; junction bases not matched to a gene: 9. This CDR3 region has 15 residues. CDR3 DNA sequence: TGTGCCAGCAGGCTAACTAGCGGCTCTACCTACGAGCAGTACTTC. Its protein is CASRLTSGSTYEQYF.

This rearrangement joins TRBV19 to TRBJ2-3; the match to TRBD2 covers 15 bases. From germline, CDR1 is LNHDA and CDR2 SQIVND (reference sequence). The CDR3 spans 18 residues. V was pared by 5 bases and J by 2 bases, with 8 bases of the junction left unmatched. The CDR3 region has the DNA TGTGCCAGTAGTCGAGGACTAGCGGGAGGGTCCGTCACAGATACGCAGTATTTT. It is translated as CASSRGLAGGSVTDTQYF.

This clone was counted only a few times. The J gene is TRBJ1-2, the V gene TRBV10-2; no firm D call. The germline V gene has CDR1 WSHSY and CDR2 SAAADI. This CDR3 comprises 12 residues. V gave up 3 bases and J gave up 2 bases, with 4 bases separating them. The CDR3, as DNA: TGCGCCAGCAGTGAACAGAACTATGGCTACACCTTC. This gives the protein CASSEQNYGYTF.

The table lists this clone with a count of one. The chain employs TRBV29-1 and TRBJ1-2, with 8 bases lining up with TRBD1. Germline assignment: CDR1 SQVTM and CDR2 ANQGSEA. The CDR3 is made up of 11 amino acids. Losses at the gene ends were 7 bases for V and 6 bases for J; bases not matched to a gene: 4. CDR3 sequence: CSDWTGNGYTF. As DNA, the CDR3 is TGCAGCGACTGGACAGGGAATGGCTACACCTTC.

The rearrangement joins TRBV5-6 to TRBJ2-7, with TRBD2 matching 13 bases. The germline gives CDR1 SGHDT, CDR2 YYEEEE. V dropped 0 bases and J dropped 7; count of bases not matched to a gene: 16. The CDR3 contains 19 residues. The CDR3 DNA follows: TGTGCCAGCAGCTTGGTAGCCTTTCCCGGACTAGCGGGAGTGAGGGAGCAGTACTTC. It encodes CASSLVAFPGLAGVREQYF.

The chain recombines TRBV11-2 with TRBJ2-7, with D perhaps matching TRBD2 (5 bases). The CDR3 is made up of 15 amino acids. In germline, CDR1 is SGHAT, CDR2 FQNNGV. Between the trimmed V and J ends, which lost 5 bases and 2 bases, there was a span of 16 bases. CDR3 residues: CASSPAAGTTYEQYF. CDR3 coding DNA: TGTGCCAGCAGCCCGGCCGCGGGTACAACCTACGAGCAGTACTTC. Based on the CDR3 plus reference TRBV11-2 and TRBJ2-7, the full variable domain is EAGVAQSPRYKIIEKRQSVAFWCNPISGHATLYWYQQILGQGPKLLIQFQNNGVVDDSQLPKDRFSAERLKGVDSTLKIQPAKLEDSAVYLCASSPAAGTTYEQYFGPGTRLTVT.

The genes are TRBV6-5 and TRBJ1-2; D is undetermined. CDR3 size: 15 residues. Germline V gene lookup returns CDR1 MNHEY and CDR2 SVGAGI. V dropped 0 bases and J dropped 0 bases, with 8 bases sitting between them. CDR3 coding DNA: TGTGCCAGCAGTTACTCCCTCGTCCCTAACTATGGCTACACCTTC. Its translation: CASSYSLVPNYGYTF.

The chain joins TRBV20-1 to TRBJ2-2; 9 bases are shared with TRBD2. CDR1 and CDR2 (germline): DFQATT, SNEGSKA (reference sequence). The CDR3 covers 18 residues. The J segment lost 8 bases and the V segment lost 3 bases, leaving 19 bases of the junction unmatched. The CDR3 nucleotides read TGCAGTGCTAGTGGGGATCTGGCTAGCGGGAATCCGTGGGGGGAGCTGTTTTTT. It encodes CSASGDLASGNPWGELFF.

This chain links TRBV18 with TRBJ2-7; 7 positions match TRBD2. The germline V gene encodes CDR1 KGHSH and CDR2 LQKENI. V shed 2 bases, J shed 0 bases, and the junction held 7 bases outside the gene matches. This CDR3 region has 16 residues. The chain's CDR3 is CASSPAGLLGSYEQYF. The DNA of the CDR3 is TGTGCCAGCTCACCAGCGGGACTATTAGGCTCCTACGAGCAGTACTTC.

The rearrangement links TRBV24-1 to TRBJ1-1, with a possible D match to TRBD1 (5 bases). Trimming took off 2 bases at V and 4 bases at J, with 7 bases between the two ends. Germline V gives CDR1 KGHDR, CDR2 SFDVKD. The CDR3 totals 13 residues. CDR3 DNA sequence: TGTGCCACCAGTGATTGGGGGGGCACTGAAGCTTTCTTT. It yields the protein CATSDWGGTEAFF.

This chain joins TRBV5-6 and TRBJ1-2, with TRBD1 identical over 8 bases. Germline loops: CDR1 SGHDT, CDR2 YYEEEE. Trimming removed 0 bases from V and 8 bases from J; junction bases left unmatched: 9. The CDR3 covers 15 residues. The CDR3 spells CASSLGTGSEGGYTF. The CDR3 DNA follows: TGTGCCAGCAGCTTGGGGACAGGGTCTGAGGGCGGCTACACCTTC.

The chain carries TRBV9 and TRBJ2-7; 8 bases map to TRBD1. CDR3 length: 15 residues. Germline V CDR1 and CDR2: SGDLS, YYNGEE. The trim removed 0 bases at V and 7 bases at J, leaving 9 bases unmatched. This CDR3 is CASSVEGQGLGEQYF. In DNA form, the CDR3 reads TGTGCCAGCAGCGTAGAAGGACAGGGATTGGGGGAGCAGTACTTC.

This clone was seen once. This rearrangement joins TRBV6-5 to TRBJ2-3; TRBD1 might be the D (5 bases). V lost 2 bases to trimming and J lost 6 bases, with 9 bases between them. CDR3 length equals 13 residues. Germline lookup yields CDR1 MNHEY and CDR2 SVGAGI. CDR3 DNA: TGTGCCAGCAGTTACACAGGCGAGGATACGCAGTATTTT. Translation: CASSYTGEDTQYF.

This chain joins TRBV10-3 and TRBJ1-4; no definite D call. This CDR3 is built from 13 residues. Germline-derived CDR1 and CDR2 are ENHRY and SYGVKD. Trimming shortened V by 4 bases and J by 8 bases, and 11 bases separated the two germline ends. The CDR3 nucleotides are TGTGCCATCAGTGCGGGAGTGGAGGAAAAACTGTTTTTT. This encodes CAISAGVEEKLFF.

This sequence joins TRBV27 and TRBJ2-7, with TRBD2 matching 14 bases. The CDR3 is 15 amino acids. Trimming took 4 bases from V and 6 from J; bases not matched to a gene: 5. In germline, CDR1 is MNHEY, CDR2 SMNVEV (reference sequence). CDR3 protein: CASSWGTSGSREQYF. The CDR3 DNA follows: TGTGCCAGCAGTTGGGGGACTAGCGGGAGCCGCGAGCAGTACTTC.

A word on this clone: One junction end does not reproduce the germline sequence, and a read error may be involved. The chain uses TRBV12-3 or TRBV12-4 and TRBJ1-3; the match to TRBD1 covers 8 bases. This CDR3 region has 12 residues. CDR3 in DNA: TGTGCCAGCAGTTTAGGCGCCGGACAGGGAAATTTT. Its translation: CASSLGAGQGNF.

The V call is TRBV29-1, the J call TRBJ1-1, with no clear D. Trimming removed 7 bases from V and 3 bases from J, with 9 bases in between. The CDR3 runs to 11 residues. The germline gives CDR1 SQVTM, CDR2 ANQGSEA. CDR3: CSAALYTEAFF. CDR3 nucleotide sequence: TGCAGCGCGGCGTTATACACTGAAGCTTTCTTT.

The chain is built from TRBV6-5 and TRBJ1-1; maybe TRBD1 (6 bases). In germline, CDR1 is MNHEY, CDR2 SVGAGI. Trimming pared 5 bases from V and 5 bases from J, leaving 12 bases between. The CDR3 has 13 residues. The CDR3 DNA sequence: TGTGCCAGCAGTCCGGACAGAGTGACTGAAGCTTTCTTT. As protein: CASSPDRVTEAFF.

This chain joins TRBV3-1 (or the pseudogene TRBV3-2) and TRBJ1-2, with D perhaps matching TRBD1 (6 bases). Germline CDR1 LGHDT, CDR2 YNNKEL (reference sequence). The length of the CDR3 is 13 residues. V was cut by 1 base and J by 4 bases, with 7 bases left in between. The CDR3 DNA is TGTGCCAGCAGCCAAGCGGACAGCTATGGCTACACCTTC. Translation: CASSQADSYGYTF.